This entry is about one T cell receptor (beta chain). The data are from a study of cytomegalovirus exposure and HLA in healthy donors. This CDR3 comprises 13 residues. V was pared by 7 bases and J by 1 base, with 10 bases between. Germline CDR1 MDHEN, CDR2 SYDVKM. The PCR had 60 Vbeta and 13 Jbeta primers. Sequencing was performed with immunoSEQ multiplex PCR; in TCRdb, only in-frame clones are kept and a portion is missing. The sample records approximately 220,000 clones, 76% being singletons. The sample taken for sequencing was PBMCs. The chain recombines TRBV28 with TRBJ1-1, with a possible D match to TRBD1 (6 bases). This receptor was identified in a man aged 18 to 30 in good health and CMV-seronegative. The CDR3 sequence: CASIGTQNTEAFF. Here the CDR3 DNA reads TGTGCCAGCATCGGGACACAGAACACTGAAGCTTTCTTT.